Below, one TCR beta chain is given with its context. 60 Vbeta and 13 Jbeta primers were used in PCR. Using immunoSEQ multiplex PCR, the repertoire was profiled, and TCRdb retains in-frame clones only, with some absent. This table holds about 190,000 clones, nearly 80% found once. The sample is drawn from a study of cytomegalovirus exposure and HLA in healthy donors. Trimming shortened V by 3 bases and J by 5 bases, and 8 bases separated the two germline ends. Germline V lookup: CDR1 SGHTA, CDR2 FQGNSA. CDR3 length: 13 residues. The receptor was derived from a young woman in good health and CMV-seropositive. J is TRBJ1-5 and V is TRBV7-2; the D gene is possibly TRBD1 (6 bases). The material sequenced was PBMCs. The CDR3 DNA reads TGTGCCAGCAGCTTGGACAGTCATCAGCCCCAGCATTTT. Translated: CASSLDSHQPQHF.